The present TCR beta chain was sequenced within a study of T-cell reconstitution after alpha-beta-depleted transplantation in children. The CDR3 has 15 residues. Germline V gene data show CDR1 as SEHNR and CDR2 as FQNEAQ (reference sequence). Trimming cost V 7 bases and J 3 bases, with 17 bases left between them. Preparation of the TCRbeta library was carried out with unique molecular identifiers. TCRdb ran MiXCR on the PCR reads and lists one entry per CDR3 protein. The sample records over 200,000 distinct CDR3 sequences, 8% to 9.5% being singletons. By sample fraction, this clonotype is medium-sized (0.01 to 0.1%).

Sequenced here: PBMCs from the stem cell graft donor, sampled from the stem cell graft. The receptor's source is a human donor who donated a stem cell graft to a child with acute lymphoblastic leukemia. This chain uses TRBV7-9 with TRBJ2-3; perhaps TRBD2 as D (6 bases). The CDR3: CASKGRRDKTDTQYF. The CDR3 DNA reads as TGTGCCAGCAAGGGTCGGCGGGATAAGACAGATACGCAGTATTTT.